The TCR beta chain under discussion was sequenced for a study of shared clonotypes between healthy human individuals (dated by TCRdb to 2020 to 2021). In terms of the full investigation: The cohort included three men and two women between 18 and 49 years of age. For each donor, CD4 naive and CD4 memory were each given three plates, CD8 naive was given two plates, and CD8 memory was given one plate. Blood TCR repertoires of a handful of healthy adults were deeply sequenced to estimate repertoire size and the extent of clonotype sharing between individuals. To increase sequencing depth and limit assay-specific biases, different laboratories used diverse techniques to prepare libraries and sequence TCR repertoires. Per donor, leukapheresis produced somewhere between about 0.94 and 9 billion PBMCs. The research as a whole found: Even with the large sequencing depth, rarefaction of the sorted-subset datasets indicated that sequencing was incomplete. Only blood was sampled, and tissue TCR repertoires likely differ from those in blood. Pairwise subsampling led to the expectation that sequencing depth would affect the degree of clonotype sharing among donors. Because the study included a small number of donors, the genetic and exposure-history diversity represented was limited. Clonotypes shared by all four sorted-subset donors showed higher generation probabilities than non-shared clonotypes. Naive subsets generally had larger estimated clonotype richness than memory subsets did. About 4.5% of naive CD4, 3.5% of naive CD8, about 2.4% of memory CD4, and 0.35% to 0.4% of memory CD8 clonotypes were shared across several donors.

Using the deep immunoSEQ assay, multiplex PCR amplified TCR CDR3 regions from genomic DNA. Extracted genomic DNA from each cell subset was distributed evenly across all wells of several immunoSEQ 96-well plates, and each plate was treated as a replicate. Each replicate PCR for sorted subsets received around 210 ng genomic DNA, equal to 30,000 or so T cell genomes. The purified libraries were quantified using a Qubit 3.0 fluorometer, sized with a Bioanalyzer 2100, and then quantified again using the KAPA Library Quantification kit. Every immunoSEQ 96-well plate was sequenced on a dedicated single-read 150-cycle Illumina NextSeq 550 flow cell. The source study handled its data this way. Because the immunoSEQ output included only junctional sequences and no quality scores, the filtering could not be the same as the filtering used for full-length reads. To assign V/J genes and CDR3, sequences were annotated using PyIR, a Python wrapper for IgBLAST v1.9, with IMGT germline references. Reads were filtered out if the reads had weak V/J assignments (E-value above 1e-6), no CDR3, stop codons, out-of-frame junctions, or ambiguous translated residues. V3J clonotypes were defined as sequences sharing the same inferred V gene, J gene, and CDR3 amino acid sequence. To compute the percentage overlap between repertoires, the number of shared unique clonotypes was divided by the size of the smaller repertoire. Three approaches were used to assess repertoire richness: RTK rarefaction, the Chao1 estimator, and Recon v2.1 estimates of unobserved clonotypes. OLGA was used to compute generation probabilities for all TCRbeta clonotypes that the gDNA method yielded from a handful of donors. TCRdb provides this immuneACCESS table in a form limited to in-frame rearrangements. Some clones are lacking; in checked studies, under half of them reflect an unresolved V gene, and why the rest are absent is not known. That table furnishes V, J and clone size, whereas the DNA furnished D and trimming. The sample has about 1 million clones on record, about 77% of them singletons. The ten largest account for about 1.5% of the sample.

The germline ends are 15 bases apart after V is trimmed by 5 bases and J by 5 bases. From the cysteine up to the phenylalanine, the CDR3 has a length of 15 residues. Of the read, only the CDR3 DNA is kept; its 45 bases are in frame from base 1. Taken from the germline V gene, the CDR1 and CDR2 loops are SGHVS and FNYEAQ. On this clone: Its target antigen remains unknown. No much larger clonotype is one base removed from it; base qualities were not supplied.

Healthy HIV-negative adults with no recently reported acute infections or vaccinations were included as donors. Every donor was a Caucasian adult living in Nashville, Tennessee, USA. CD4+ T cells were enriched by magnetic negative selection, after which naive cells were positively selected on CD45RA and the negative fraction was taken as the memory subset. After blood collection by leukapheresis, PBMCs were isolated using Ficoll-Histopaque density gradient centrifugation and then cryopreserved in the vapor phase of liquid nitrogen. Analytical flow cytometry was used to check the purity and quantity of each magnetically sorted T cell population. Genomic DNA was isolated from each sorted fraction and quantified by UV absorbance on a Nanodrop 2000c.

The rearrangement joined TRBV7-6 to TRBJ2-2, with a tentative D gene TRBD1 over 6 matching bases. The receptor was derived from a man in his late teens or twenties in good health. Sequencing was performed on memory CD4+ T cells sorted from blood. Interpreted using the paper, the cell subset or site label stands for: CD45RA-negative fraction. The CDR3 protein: CASSPGQGWTGELFF. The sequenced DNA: TGTGCCAGCAGCCCGGGGCAGGGGTGGACCGGGGAGCTGTTTTTT.